This TCR beta chain was observed in a study of blood T cell repertoires in COVID-19. CDR3 length: 14 amino acids. V shed 6 bases and J 3 bases; nucleotides not matched to a gene: 6. Using immunoSEQ multiplex PCR, the repertoire was profiled, and TCRdb retains in-frame clones only, with some absent. Found here are roughly 400,000 clones, approximately 89% of them singletons; the top ten hold 0.86%. The sequence was obtained from a middle-aged woman who had been exposed to COVID-19. The chain recombines TRBV23-1 with TRBJ2-5; TRBD1 matches 8 bases. TRBV23-1 carries the ORF label, with uncertain function. The specimen sequenced was PBMCs or T cells enriched from blood (not recorded which). CDR3 region: CASRGTGREETQYF. CDR3 DNA: TGCGCCAGCAGGGGGACAGGCAGAGAAGAGACCCAGTACTTC.